This T cell receptor (beta chain) was sequenced during a study of long-term antiretroviral therapy in people with HIV. General study points: Diversity rose after ART but stayed below transplant donor controls.

Donors needed at least one pre-ART PBMC sample plus at least two post-ART samples. Cryopreserved PBMC numbered about 0.9-11 million per sample before DNA extraction. As for this clone: Its target is not known.

Assay version v3.0 of immunoSEQ was used, and it was run at survey level. Produced via immunoSEQ multiplex PCR; TCRdb's table is partial and in-frame only. The table has tens of thousands of clones, 88% seen once. The CDR3 contains 13 residues. Germline CDR1 is MNHEY and CDR2 is SVGAGI. The V end was cut by 7 bases, the J end by 10 bases, with 19 bases between. This clonotype was obtained from a man younger than 45 with HIV. Here the sequenced sample was unsorted PBMCs, taken about 4.5 years after starting antiretroviral therapy. V and J are TRBV6-5 and TRBJ1-1; no firm D call. This CDR3 is CASTNTGNLGAFF. The CDR3 nucleotides read TGTGCCAGCACCAATACTGGAAATTTGGGAGCTTTCTTT.